This TCR beta chain was documented in a study of blood T cell repertoires in COVID-19. The CDR3 covers 17 residues. Between the trimmed V and J ends, which lost 3 bases and 4 bases, there was a span of 22 bases. CDR1 SGDLS and CDR2 YYNGEE come from the germline V gene. The authors' processing: Amplification of reference gene primers was used by the study to estimate nucleated cell counts. Generated by immunoSEQ multiplex PCR, the TCRdb table keeps only in-frame clones and is missing some. V and J calls plus clone size are reproduced from that table; the DNA served to infer D and trimming. Of around 130,000 clones listed, 70% to 80% are singletons.

This chain uses TRBV9 with TRBJ1-1, with D possibly being TRBD1 (5 bases). The source of this sequence is a man aged 45-65 years with acute or convalescent COVID-19. The sequenced sample was peripheral blood. The CDR3 coding sequence is TGTGCCAGCAGCGGCCTATCATGGGCAGGGAGGATCACTGAAGCTTTCTTT. This gives the protein CASSGLSWAGRITEAFF.